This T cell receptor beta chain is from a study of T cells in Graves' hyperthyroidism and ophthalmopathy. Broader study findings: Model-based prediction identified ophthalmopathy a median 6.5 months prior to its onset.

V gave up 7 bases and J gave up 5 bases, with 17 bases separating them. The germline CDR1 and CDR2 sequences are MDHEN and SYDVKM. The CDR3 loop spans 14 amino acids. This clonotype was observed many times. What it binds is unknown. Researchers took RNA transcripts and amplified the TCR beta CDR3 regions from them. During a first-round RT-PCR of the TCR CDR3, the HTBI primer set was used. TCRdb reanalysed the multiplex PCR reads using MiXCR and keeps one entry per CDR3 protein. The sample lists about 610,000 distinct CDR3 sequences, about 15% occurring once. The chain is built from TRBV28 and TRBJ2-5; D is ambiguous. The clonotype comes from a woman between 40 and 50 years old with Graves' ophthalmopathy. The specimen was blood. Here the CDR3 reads CASKNRSLGETQYF. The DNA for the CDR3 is TGTGCCAGCAAGAATAGATCCCTGGGGGAGACCCAGTACTTC.